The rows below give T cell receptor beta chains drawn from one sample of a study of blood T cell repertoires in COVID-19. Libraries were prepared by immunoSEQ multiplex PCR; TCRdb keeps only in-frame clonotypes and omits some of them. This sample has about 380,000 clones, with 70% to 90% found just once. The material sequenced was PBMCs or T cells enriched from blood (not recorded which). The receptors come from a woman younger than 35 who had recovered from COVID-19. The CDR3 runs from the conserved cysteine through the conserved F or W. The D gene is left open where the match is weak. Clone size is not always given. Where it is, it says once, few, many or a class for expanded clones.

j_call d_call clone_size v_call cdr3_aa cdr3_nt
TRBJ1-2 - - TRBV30 CAWSPANYGYTF TGTGCCTGGAGTCCGGCTAACTATGGCTACACCTTC
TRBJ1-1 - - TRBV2 CASSSGEGTEAFF TGTGCCAGCAGTAGCGGCGAGGGCACTGAAGCTTTCTTT
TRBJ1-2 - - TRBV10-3 CAISEVGGERGYTF TGTGCCATCAGTGAAGTGGGGGGAGAGAGGGGCTACACCTTC
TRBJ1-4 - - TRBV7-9 CASSLASPYEKLFF TGTGCCAGCAGCTTAGCAAGCCCCTACGAAAAACTGTTTTTT
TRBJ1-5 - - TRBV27 CASGQGYGRNQPQHF TGTGCCAGCGGACAAGGATACGGACGCAATCAGCCCCAGCATTTT
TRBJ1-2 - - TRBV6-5 CASTIRDSHRGTF TGTGCCAGCACAATCCGGGACTCCCACCGCGGGACCTTC
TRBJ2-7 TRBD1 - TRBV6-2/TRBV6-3 CASSSLQGPSYEQYF TGTGCCAGCAGTTCACTACAGGGGCCTTCCTACGAGCAGTACTTC
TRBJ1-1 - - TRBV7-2 CASRLGSGDSPRAFF TGTGCCAGCAGACTCGGATCAGGGGATTCCCCAAGAGCTTTCTTT
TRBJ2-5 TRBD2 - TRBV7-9 CASSLASLADQETQYF TGTGCCAGCAGCTTAGCGAGCCTAGCGGACCAAGAGACCCAGTACTTC
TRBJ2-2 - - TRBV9 CASSPTGPPNTGELFF TGTGCCAGCAGCCCAACAGGCCCCCCGAACACCGGGGAGCTGTTTTTT
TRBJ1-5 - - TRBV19 CASSREAQPQHF TGTGCCAGTAGCAGGGAGGCACAGCCCCAGCATTTT
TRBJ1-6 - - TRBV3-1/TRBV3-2 CASSPRLRSSYNSPLHF TGTGCCAGCAGCCCCCGACTCCGCAGCTCCTATAATTCACCCCTCCACTTT
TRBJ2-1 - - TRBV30 CAWNGGPYNEQFF TGTGCCTGGAACGGGGGGCCGTACAATGAGCAGTTCTTC
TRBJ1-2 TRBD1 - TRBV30 CAWSAEDRGYGYTF TGTGCCTGGAGTGCCGAAGACAGGGGCTATGGCTACACCTTC
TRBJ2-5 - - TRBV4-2 CASSPGGEETQYF TGTGCCAGCAGCCCCGGAGGGGAAGAGACCCAGTACTTC
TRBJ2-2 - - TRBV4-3 CASSQDLWLTGELFF TGCGCCAGCAGCCAAGATCTGTGGCTCACCGGGGAGCTGTTTTTT
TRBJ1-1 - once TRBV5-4 CASSLAAGGDTEAFF TGTGCCAGCAGCTTGGCCGCGGGGGGAGACACTGAAGCTTTCTTT
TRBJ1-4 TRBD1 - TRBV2 CASSEDRGKTEKLFF TGTGCCAGCAGTGAGGACAGGGGGAAAACTGAAAAACTGTTTTTT
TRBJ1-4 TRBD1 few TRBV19 CASRDRDNENVVGKLFF TGTGCCAGTAGGGACAGGGATAATGAGAATGTCGTCGGAAAACTGTTTTTT
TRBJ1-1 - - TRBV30 CAWRWGSNTEAFF TGTGCCTGGAGGTGGGGCTCGAACACTGAAGCTTTCTTT
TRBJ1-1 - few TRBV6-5 CASSPVTGGPVGAFF TGTGCCAGCAGTCCCGTGACAGGAGGTCCGGTAGGAGCTTTCTTT
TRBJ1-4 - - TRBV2 CASSEALRKLFF TGTGCCAGCAGTGAAGCCTTGAGAAAACTGTTTTTT
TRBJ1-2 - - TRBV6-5 CASSYDGTNYGYTF TGTGCCAGCAGTTACGACGGGACTAACTATGGCTACACCTTC
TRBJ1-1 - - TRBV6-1 CASSEDRAGFPAFF TGTGCCAGCAGTGAAGATAGGGCAGGGTTCCCAGCTTTCTTT
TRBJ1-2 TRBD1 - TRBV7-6 CASSALFQGVEGYTF TGTGCCAGCAGCGCTCTATTCCAGGGGGTTGAGGGCTACACCTTC
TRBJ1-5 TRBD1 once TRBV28 CASSSPSGDRVQQPQHF TGTGCCAGCAGTTCCCCGTCTGGGGACAGGGTACAGCAGCCCCAGCATTTT
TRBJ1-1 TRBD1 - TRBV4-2 CASSPDRVNTEAFF TGTGCCAGCAGCCCGGACAGGGTGAACACTGAAGCTTTCTTT
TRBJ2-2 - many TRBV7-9 CASSSTDGGNTGELFF TGTGCCAGCAGCTCAACCGACGGAGGGAACACCGGGGAGCTGTTTTTT
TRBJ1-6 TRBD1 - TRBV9 CASSKGTATSYNSPLHF TGTGCCAGCAGCAAGGGGACAGCGACCTCCTATAATTCACCCCTCCACTTT
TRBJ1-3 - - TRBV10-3 CATSPGTGNTIYF TGTGCCACCTCCCCCGGTACCGGAAACACCATATATTTT
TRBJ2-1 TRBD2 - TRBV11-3 CASSEVSGTSYNEQFF TGTGCCAGCAGCGAAGTCAGCGGGACCTCCTACAATGAGCAGTTCTTC
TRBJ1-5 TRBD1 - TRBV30 CAWRAGGGGQPQHF TGTGCCTGGAGAGCAGGGGGCGGTGGTCAGCCCCAGCATTTT
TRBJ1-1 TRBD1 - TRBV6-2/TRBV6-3 CASSSSGGSAEAFF TGTGCCAGCAGTTCATCAGGGGGAAGTGCTGAAGCTTTCTTT
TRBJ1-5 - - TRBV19 CASSIDGRRDQPQHF TGTGCCAGTAGTATAGATGGCAGGCGGGATCAGCCCCAGCATTTT
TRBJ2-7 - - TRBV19 CASSPPGARGEQYF TGTGCCAGTAGTCCCCCCGGGGCCAGGGGCGAGCAGTACTTC
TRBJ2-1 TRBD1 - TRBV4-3 CASSQDGYGTGANEQFF TGCGCCAGCAGCCAAGATGGCTACGGGACAGGGGCCAATGAGCAGTTCTTC
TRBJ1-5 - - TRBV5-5 CASSLADSSYQPQHF TGTGCCAGCAGCTTGGCCGACAGTTCCTATCAGCCCCAGCATTTT
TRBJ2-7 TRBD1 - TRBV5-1 CASSWGDRSSYEQYF TGCGCCAGCAGCTGGGGGGACAGGAGCTCCTACGAGCAGTACTTC
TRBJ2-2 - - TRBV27 CASSSNNLRGTGELFF TGTGCCAGCAGTTCAAACAACCTCAGGGGCACCGGGGAGCTGTTTTTT
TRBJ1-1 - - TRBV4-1 CASSQARGTEAFF TGCGCCAGCAGCCAAGCAAGGGGCACTGAAGCTTTCTTT
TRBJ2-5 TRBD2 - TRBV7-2 CASSVHPLAGGIATQYF TGTGCCAGCAGCGTCCACCCTCTAGCGGGGGGGATTGCGACCCAGTACTTC
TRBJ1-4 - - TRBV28 CASSPGFKEKLFF TGTGCCAGCAGTCCAGGGTTCAAAGAAAAACTGTTTTTT
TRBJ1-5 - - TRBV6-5 CASRGGMGQPQHF TGTGCCAGCAGGGGGGGAATGGGTCAGCCCCAGCATTTT
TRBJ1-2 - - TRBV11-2 CASSLGPGARRRSSYGYTF TGTGCCAGCAGCTTAGGCCCAGGGGCGCGACGGAGGTCCTCCTATGGCTACACCTTC
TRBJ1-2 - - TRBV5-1 CASKVPGSGGYTF TGCGCCAGCAAAGTGCCCGGGAGCGGCGGCTACACCTTC
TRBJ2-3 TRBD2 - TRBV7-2 CASSYTSGADTQYF TGTGCCAGCAGCTATACTAGCGGGGCAGATACGCAGTATTTT
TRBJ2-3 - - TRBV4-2 CASSQDSTDTQYF TGTGCCAGCAGCCAAGACTCCACAGATACGCAGTATTTT
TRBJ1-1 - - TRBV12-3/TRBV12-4 CASSQGRGTEAFF TGTGCCAGCAGCCAGGGAAGAGGCACTGAAGCTTTCTTT